This T cell receptor (beta chain) was found in a study of blood T cell repertoires in COVID-19. Per the original data handling: From reference gene primer amplification, estimates of nucleated cell counts were derived. Measured with immunoSEQ multiplex PCR; TCRdb has only the in-frame clones, and not every one. The D gene and trimming were derived from the DNA, and the V and J assignments and clone size from that table. Altogether under 200,000 clones are present, 82% being singletons, with the ten largest covering less than 5.5%. This clone has just one count. Sequencing input: PBMCs or T cells enriched from blood (not recorded which). The TCR was taken from a woman aged 55-69 years with acute COVID-19.

CDR3 amino acids: CASSQGLNTEAFF. In nucleotides, the CDR3 is TGTGCCAGCAGTCAGGGTTTGAACACTGAAGCTTTCTTT. The V gene is TRBV28, the J gene TRBJ1-1, with D possibly matching TRBD1 (5 bases). V was cut by 5 bases and J by 0 bases, with 7 bases left in between. Germline CDR1 is MDHEN and CDR2 is SYDVKM. This CDR3 has 13 amino acids.